Listed below are T cell receptor beta chains from one sample, sequenced in a study of T cells in localized non-small cell lung cancer. Generated by immunoSEQ multiplex PCR, the TCRdb table keeps only in-frame clones and is missing some. The sample consists of approximately 30,000 clones, 85% to 90% of them appearing once. The sequences come from peripheral blood, collected before any cancer treatment. These receptors all stem from a woman aged 18-55 years with stage I lung adenocarcinoma. Each CDR3 is given with its conserved first and last residue. The D gene is left open where the match is weak. Size is stated for part of the rows, as once, few or many counts, or as a class when the clone is expanded.

clone size	V gene	D gene	J gene	CDR3 protein	CDR3 DNA
NA	TRBV7-3	NA	TRBJ2-2	CASSLMTGTGELFF	TGTGCCAGCAGCTTAATGACGGGAACCGGGGAGCTGTTTTTT
NA	TRBV11-2	NA	TRBJ1-2	CASSLPDTDYGYTF	TGTGCCAGCAGCCTACCCGACACGGACTATGGCTACACCTTC
once	TRBV27	TRBD1	TRBJ2-3	CASRIQGAMGTDTQYF	TGTGCCAGCAGGATTCAGGGGGCGATGGGCACAGATACGCAGTATTTT
NA	TRBV27	TRBD2	TRBJ2-5	CASSFQGLVGGQETQYF	TGTGCCAGCAGTTTCCAAGGACTAGTGGGGGGTCAAGAGACCCAGTACTTC
NA	TRBV5-5	NA	TRBJ2-7	CASSLAPVVGDFIYEQYF	TGTGCCAGCAGCTTGGCCCCTGTAGTCGGGGATTTCATTTACGAGCAGTACTTC
NA	TRBV28	TRBD1	TRBJ2-1	CASRPDRVYDEQFF	TGTGCCAGCAGACCGGACAGGGTGTATGATGAGCAGTTCTTC
NA	TRBV27	NA	TRBJ2-2	CASSLGRAGELFF	TGTGCCAGCAGTTTAGGAAGGGCCGGGGAGCTGTTTTTT
few	TRBV30	NA	TRBJ1-4	CAWSMGAEGWSEKLFF	TGTGCCTGGAGTATGGGTGCGGAGGGTTGGAGTGAAAAACTGTTTTTT
NA	TRBV6-5	NA	TRBJ1-5	CASSPLGGSQPQHF	TGTGCCAGCAGTCCACTGGGGGGCTCTCAGCCCCAGCATTTT
NA	TRBV11-3	NA	TRBJ2-3	CASSDAGFSTDTQYF	TGTGCCAGCAGCGATGCGGGGTTTAGCACAGATACGCAGTATTTT
NA	TRBV28	TRBD1	TRBJ1-2	CASRSGQGVYGYTF	TGTGCCAGCAGGTCGGGACAGGGGGTCTATGGCTACACCTTC
NA	TRBV29-1	NA	TRBJ2-7	CSVAGQLYEQYF	TGCAGCGTTGCCGGACAGCTATACGAGCAGTACTTC
once	TRBV7-9	NA	TRBJ2-7	CASSLEVVDEQYF	TGTGCCAGCAGCTTAGAGGTGGTGGACGAGCAGTACTTC
NA	TRBV19	NA	TRBJ1-3	CASRKTGISGNTIYF	TGTGCCAGCAGGAAAACCGGCATCTCTGGAAACACCATATATTTT
NA	TRBV7-8	NA	TRBJ1-2	CASSFGRDNYGYTF	TGTGCCAGCAGCTTCGGCAGGGATAACTATGGCTACACCTTC
NA	TRBV11-3	NA	TRBJ2-5	CASSTPFGSQETQYF	TGTGCCAGCAGCACTCCTTTCGGGAGTCAAGAGACCCAGTACTTC
NA	TRBV7-3	NA	TRBJ2-1	CASSLVGVSEQFF	TGTGCCAGCAGCTTAGTTGGGGTATCGGAGCAGTTCTTC
NA	TRBV10-3	TRBD1	TRBJ2-1	CAISGFPETGVDSSYNEQFF	TGTGCCATCAGTGGGTTCCCGGAGACAGGGGTCGATAGCTCCTACAATGAGCAGTTCTTC
NA	TRBV18	NA	TRBJ2-7	CASSRPGNAGEQYF	TGTGCCAGCTCACGTCCAGGCAATGCGGGCGAGCAGTACTTC
NA	TRBV7-9	NA	TRBJ2-3	CASSSTQFPDTQYF	TGTGCCAGCAGCTCCACCCAGTTCCCGGATACGCAGTATTTT
NA	TRBV29-1	NA	TRBJ1-5	CSVGVTAGDQPQHF	TGCAGCGTTGGAGTAACGGCAGGGGATCAGCCCCAGCATTTT
NA	TRBV23-1	NA	TRBJ1-2	CASSQSDGTLNYGYTF	TGCGCCAGCAGTCAATCGGACGGGACACTTAACTATGGCTACACCTTC
NA	TRBV18	NA	TRBJ1-3	CASSPQLRENGNTIYF	TGTGCCAGCTCACCACAGCTCAGGGAGAATGGAAACACCATATATTTT
NA	TRBV9	TRBD2	TRBJ2-1	CASSVGEGGRIYNEQFF	TGTGCCAGCAGCGTGGGGGAGGGCGGGAGGATTTACAATGAGCAGTTCTTC
NA	TRBV27	NA	TRBJ2-1	CASRASSSYNEQFF	TGTGCCAGCAGGGCTAGTAGCTCCTACAATGAGCAGTTCTTC
NA	TRBV5-1	TRBD1	TRBJ1-3	CASSLGQGAAGNTIYF	TGCGCCAGCAGCTTGGGACAGGGGGCTGCTGGAAACACCATATATTTT
NA	TRBV19	NA	TRBJ1-1	CASSRQLNTEAFF	TGTGCCAGTAGCCGCCAGCTGAACACTGAAGCTTTCTTT
NA	TRBV30	NA	TRBJ1-2	CAWSAQGVLNGYTF	TGTGCCTGGAGTGCCCAGGGAGTCCTGAATGGCTACACCTTC
NA	TRBV4-1	NA	TRBJ2-7	CASSQATETEQYF	TGCGCCAGCAGCCAAGCTACAGAGACCGAGCAGTACTTC
NA	TRBV6-1	NA	TRBJ2-7	CASSQDIYEQYF	TGTGCCAGCAGTCAGGACATCTACGAGCAGTACTTC
NA	TRBV11-2	TRBD1	TRBJ1-2	CASSFTGGGYTF	TGTGCCAGCAGCTTTACAGGGGGTGGCTACACCTTC
NA	TRBV7-9	NA	TRBJ2-5	CASSFGVQETQYF	TGTGCCAGCAGCTTCGGCGTCCAAGAGACCCAGTACTTC
once	TRBV20-1	TRBD2	TRBJ2-1	CSAPTSGKPFF	TGCAGTGCACCCACTAGCGGGAAACCGTTCTTC
once	TRBV5-1	NA	TRBJ2-5	CASSELQTQYF	TGCGCCAGCAGCGAGTTGCAGACCCAGTACTTC
NA	TRBV4-1	TRBD2	TRBJ2-3	CASSQRLAGITDTQYF	TGCGCCAGCAGCCAAAGACTAGCGGGGATCACAGATACGCAGTATTTT
NA	TRBV12-2	NA	TRBJ2-1	CASRTRLAGGVVNEQFF	TGTGCAAGTCGCACCCGACTAGCGGGAGGGGTGGTGAATGAGCAGTTCTTC
NA	TRBV7-2	NA	TRBJ2-1	CASSTPKSRDEQFF	TGTGCCAGCAGCACCCCGAAATCTCGAGATGAGCAGTTCTTC
NA	TRBV6-1	NA	TRBJ2-1	CASRAIQGSEQFF	TGTGCCAGCAGGGCTATACAGGGAAGCGAGCAGTTCTTC
NA	TRBV4-2	NA	TRBJ1-4	CASSQSGGGEKLFF	TGTGCCAGCAGCCAATCAGGTGGGGGGGAAAAACTGTTTTTT
NA	TRBV7-6	TRBD1	TRBJ1-4	CASSLGQGAGEKLFF	TGTGCCAGCAGCTTAGGACAGGGGGCTGGAGAAAAACTGTTTTTT
NA	TRBV18	NA	TRBJ1-4	CASSPVKGGEKLFF	TGTGCCAGCTCACCAGTAAAAGGGGGTGAAAAACTGTTTTTT
NA	TRBV5-5	NA	TRBJ2-5	CASSSLGLVEETQYF	TGTGCCAGCAGCTCTCTGGGACTTGTCGAAGAGACCCAGTACTTC
once	TRBV19	NA	TRBJ1-3	CASSIGTSGNTIYF	TGTGCCAGTAGTATAGGGACGTCTGGGAACACCATATATTTT
NA	TRBV6-6	TRBD1	TRBJ2-2	CASKSGGAGTGELFF	TGTGCCAGCAAGTCAGGGGGCGCGGGCACCGGGGAGCTGTTTTTT
once	TRBV6-5	TRBD1	TRBJ2-3	CASTDEDRGADTQYF	TGTGCCAGCACCGACGAAGACAGGGGGGCAGATACGCAGTATTTT
once	TRBV10-2	NA	TRBJ2-7	CASKDPGVEQYF	TGCGCCAGCAAGGACCCCGGAGTCGAGCAGTACTTC
NA	TRBV7-9	TRBD2	TRBJ2-1	CASSRSGTSSYNEQFF	TGTGCCAGCAGCCGGAGCGGGACCAGCTCCTACAATGAGCAGTTCTTC
NA	TRBV7-6	TRBD2	TRBJ2-1	CASSLVTSGRGEQFF	TGTGCCAGCAGCTTAGTGACTAGCGGGAGGGGGGAGCAGTTCTTC